This T cell receptor (beta chain) was documented in a study of T cells after yellow fever vaccination. Germline CDR1 DFQATT, CDR2 SNEGSKA (reference sequence). CDR3 size: 14 residues. V shed 0 bases and J 5 bases; nucleotides not matched to a gene: 6. MiXCR, applied by TCRdb to the 5' RACE reads, yields one record per CDR3 protein. The sample has about 300,000 distinct CDR3 sequences; around 9.3% are singletons. The sample consisted of CD4+ T cells sorted from PBMCs, taken 5 days after the yellow fever booster vaccination. The TCR was taken from a man between 18 and 29 years old who received the YFV17D yellow fever vaccine. The J gene is TRBJ1-2, the V gene TRBV20-1, with 7 positions matching TRBD1. CDR3 loop: CSARDPRGEYGYTF. The CDR3 DNA is TGCAGTGCTAGAGATCCCAGGGGGGAGTATGGCTACACCTTC.